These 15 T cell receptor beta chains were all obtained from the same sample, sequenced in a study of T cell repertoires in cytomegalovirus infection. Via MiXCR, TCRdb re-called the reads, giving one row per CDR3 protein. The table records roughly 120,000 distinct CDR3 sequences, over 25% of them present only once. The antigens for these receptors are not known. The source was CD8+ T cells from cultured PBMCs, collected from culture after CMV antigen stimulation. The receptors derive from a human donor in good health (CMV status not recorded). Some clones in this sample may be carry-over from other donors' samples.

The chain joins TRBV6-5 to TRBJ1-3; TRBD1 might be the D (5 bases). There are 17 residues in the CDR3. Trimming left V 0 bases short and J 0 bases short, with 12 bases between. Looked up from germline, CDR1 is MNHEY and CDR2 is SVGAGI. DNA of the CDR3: TGTGCCAGCAGTTACTCAACGGGGGACCACTCTGGAAACACCATATATTTT. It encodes CASSYSTGDHSGNTIYF.

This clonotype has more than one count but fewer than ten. The CDR3 DNA reads as TGTGCCAGCAGCATCGGGGCGGAGGATGAGCAGTTCTTC. This gives the protein CASSIGAEDEQFF. V and J are TRBV12-3 or TRBV12-4 and TRBJ2-1, with D perhaps being TRBD1 or TRBD2 (5 bases each). The V and J ends lost 6 bases and 8 bases respectively, with 14 bases between them. The CDR3 consists of 13 residues.

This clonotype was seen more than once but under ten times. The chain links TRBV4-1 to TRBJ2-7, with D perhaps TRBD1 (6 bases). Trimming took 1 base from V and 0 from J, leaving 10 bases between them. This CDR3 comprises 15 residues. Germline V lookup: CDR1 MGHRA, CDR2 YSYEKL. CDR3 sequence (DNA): TGCGCCAGCAGCCAAGGACAGGAGAGCTCCTACGAGCAGTACTTC. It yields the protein CASSQGQESSYEQYF.

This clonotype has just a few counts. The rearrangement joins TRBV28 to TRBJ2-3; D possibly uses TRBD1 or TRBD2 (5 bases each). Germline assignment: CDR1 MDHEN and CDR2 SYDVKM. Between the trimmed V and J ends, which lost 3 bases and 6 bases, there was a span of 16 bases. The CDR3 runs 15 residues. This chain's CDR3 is CASSLMDGARDTQYF. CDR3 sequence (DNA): TGTGCCAGCAGTTTGATGGACGGGGCCCGGGATACGCAGTATTTT. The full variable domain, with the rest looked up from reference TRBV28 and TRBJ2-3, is DVKVTQSSRYLVKRTGEKVFLECVQDMDHENMFWYRQDPGLGLRLIYFSYDVKMKEKGDIPEGYSVSREKKERFSLILESASTNQTSMYLCASSLMDGARDTQYFGPGTRLTVL.

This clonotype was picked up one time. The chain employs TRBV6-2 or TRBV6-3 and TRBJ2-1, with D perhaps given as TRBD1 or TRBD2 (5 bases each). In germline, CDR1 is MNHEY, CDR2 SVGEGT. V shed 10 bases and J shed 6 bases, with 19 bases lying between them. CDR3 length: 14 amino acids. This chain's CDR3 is CAKLGADRSNEQFF. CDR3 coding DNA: TGTGCCAAACTAGGGGCCGACCGCTCCAATGAGCAGTTCTTC.

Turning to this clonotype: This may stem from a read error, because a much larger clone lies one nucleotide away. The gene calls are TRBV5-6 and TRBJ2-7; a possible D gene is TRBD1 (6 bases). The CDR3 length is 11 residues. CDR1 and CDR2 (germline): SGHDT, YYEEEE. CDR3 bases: TGTGCCAGAAGCTCCGGACAGGAGCAGTACTTC. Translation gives CARSSGQEQYF.

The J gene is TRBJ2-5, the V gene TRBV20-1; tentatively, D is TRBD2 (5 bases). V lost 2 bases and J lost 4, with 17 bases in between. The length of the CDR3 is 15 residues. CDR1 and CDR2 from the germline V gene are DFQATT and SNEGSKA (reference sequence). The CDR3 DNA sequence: TGCAGTGCTAGAAAGCGAGAGGGCCAGCTAGAGACCCAGTACTTC. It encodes CSARKREGQLETQYF.

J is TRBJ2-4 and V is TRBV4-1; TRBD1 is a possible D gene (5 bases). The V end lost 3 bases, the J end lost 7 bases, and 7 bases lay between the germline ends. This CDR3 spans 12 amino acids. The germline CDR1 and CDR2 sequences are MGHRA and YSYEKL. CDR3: CASSQAGNIQYF. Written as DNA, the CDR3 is TGCGCCAGCAGCCAGGCAGGGAACATTCAGTACTTC.

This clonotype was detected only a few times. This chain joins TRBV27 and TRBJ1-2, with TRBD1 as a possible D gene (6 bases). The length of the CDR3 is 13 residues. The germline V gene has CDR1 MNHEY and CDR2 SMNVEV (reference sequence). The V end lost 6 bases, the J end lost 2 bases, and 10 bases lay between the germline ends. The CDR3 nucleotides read TGTGCCAGCAGCTGGGACACGAACTATGGCTACACCTTC. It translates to CASSWDTNYGYTF.

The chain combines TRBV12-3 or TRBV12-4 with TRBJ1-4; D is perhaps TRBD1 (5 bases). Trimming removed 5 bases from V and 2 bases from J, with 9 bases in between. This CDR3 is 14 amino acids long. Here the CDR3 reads CASSPRQTNEKLFF. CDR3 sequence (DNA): TGTGCCAGCAGTCCCAGACAGACTAATGAAAAACTGTTTTTT.

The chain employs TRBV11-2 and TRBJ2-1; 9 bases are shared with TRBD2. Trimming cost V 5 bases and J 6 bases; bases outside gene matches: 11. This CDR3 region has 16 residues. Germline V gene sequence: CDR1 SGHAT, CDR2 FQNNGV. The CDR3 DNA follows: TGTGCCAGCAGCATGGCGTGGGCGGGGGGGCTCAATGAGCAGTTCTTC. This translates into CASSMAWAGGLNEQFF.

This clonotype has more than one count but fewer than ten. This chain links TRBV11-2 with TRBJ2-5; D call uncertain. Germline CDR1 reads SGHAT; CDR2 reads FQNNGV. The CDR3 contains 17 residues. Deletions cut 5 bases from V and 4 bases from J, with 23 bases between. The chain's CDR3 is CASSGTTVSGLGETQYF. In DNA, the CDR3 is TGTGCCAGCAGCGGTACAACCGTCTCCGGGCTTGGAGAGACCCAGTACTTC. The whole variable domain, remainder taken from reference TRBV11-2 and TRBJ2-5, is EAGVAQSPRYKIIEKRQSVAFWCNPISGHATLYWYQQILGQGPKLLIQFQNNGVVDDSQLPKDRFSAERLKGVDSTLKIQPAKLEDSAVYLCASSGTTVSGLGETQYFGPGTRLLVL.

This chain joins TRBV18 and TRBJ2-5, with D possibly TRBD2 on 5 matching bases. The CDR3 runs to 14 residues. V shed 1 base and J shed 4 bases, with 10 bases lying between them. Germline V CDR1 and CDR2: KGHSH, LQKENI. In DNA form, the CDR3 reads TGTGCCAGCTCACCACAGGGCGCGGGAGAGACCCAGTACTTC. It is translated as CASSPQGAGETQYF. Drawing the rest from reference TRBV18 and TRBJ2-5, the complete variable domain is NAGVMQNPRHLVRRRGQEARLRCSPMKGHSHVYWYRQLPEEGLKFMVYLQKENIIDESGMPKERFSAEFPKEGPSILRIQQVVRGDSAAYFCASSPQGAGETQYFGPGTRLLVL.

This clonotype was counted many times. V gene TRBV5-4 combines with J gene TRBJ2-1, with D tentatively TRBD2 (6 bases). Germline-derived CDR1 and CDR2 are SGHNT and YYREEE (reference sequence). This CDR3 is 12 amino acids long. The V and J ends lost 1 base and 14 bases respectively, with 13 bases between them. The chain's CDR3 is CASSLTTSTEFF. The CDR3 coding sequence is TGTGCCAGCAGCTTGACCACTAGCACAGAGTTCTTC.

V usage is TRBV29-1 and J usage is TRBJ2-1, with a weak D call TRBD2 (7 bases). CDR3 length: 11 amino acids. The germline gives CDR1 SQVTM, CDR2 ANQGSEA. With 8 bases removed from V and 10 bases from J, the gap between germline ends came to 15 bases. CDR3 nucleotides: TGCAGCCTCTGGGGGGGGCGAGAGCAGTTCTTC. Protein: CSLWGGREQFF.